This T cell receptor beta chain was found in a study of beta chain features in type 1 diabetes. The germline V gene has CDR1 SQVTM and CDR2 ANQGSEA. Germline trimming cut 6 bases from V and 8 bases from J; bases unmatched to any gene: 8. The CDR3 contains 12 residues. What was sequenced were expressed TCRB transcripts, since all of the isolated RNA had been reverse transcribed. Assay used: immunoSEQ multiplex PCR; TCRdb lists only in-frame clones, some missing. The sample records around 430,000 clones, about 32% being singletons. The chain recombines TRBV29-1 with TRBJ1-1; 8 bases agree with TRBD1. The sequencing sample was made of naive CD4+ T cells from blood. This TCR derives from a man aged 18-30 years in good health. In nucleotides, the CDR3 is TGCAGCGTCAAGGACAGGGCGAGGGAAGCTTTCTTT. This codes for CSVKDRAREAFF.